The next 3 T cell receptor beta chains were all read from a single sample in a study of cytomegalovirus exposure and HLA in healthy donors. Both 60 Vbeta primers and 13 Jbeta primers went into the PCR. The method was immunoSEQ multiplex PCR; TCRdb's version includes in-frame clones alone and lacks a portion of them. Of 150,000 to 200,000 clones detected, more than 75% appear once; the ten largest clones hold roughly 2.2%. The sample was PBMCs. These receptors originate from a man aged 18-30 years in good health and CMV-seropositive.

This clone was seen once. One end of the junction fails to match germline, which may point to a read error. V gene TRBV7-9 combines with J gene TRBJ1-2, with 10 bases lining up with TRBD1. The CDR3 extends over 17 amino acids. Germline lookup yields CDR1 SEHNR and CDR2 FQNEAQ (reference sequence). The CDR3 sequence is CSSSHVGGTGVFYGYTF. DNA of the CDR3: TGTTCCAGCAGTCACGTAGGCGGGACAGGGGTTTTCTATGGCTACACCTTC.

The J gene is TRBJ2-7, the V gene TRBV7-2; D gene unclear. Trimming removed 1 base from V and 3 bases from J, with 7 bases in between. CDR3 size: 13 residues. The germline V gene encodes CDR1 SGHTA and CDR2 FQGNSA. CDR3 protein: CASSLDRSYEQYF. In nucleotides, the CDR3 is TGTGCCAGCAGCTTAGATCGCAGCTACGAGCAGTACTTC.

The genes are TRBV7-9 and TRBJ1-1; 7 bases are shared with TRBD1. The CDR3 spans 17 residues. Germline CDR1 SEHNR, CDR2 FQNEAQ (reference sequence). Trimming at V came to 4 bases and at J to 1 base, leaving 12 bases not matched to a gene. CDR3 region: CASSSVRPGQKNTEAFF. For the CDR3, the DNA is TGTGCCAGCAGCTCAGTACGTCCGGGACAGAAGAACACTGAAGCTTTCTTT.